The 21 T cell receptor beta chains given below trace back to one sample, sequenced in a study of T cells in women clearing cervical HPV infection. Profiling relied on immunoSEQ multiplex PCR, and the TCRdb table lists in-frame clones only, not all of them. This repertoire includes approximately 23,000 clones. Sequenced material: blood buffy coat. Every receptor here comes from a woman between 18 and 70 years old with a cervical HPV16 infection that either progressed to CIN3+ or cleared (not recorded which).

Note on this clone: One junction end disagrees with the germline gene, perhaps due to a read error. Read sequence stops 3 residues before the CDR3 end, and the germline J gene provides the missing end. The chain employs TRBV4-2 and TRBJ1-4; D may be TRBD1 (5 bases). The CDR3 loop spans 15 amino acids. From germline, CDR1 is LGHNA and CDR2 YNFKEQ. CDR3 bases read: TGCGCCAGCAGCCAAGACACGGGGGTTCGGGAAAAA. It encodes CASSQDTGVREK. The full CDR3 protein is CASSQDTGVREKLFF.

With respect to this clone: The CDR3 end is not reached by the read, which stops 3 residues before it; the germline J gene fills it in. The V gene is TRBV20-1, the J gene TRBJ1-2, with 9 bases aligning to TRBD1. Germline-derived CDR1 and CDR2 are DFQATT and SNEGSKA (reference sequence). V dropped 0 bases and J dropped 3; count of bases not matched to a gene: 2. The CDR3 loop spans 14 amino acids. CDR3 residues: CSARDRDRDYGYTF. CDR3 DNA (partial): TGCAGTGCTAGAGATCGGGACAGGGACTATGGC.

A remark on this clone: The observed sequence ends 3 residues before the CDR3 terminus, with the missing tail filled in from the germline J gene. The chain is built from TRBV27 and TRBJ1-5; maybe TRBD1 (6 bases). Trimming cost V 5 bases and J 8 bases, with 19 bases left between them. The CDR3 consists of 15 residues. Germline CDR1 reads MNHEY; CDR2 reads SMNVEV (reference sequence). CDR3 bases read: TGTGCCAGCAGTCATCGGGGGGGCTGGGGTGAGCCC. Its translation is CASSHRGGWGEP. The entire CDR3 is CASSHRGGWGEPQHF.

Comment on this clone: Read coverage stops 3 residues before the CDR3 terminus; the germline J gene supplies the remainder. The rearrangement uses TRBV7-2 and TRBJ2-5; D is unclear. This CDR3 spans 16 amino acids. V was clipped by 0 bases and J by 2 bases, with 13 bases between them. CDR1 is SGHTA and CDR2 is FQGNSA in the germline V gene. CDR3 residues: CASSLAGRPTQETQYF. The sequenced part of the CDR3 DNA is TGTGCCAGCAGCTTAGCGGGCAGGCCTACGCAAGAGACC.

On this clone: The read terminates 3 residues ahead of where the CDR3 ends, so the germline J gene completes it. The chain joins TRBV20-1 to TRBJ1-5; 9 bases are shared with TRBD1. The length of the CDR3 is 14 residues. The V gene end was trimmed by 5 bases and the J gene end by 3 bases; junction bases not matched to a gene: 5. The germline V gene has CDR1 DFQATT and CDR2 SNEGSKA (reference sequence). The CDR3 DNA, read in part, is TGCAGTGCTTGGGACAGGGACTTCAATCAGCCC. The encoded protein is CSAWDRDFNQP. The CDR3 in its entirety is CSAWDRDFNQPQHF.

About this clone: The read finishes 3 residues shy of the CDR3 end, and the germline J gene is used to complete it. The V gene is TRBV7-7, the J gene TRBJ2-5; 8 bases are a match to TRBD2. Losses at the gene ends were 4 bases for V and 5 bases for J; bases not matched to a gene: 6. The CDR3 length is 14 residues. The germline CDR1 and CDR2 sequences are SSHAT and FNYEAQ (reference sequence). The covered CDR3 bases are TGTGCCAGCAGCTCCGGGACTAGTGTTGAGACC. Amino acids: CASSSGTSVET. The complete CDR3 reads CASSSGTSVETQYF.

With regard to this clone: The read comes to an end 3 residues before the CDR3 does, leaving the germline J gene to fill in the end. The chain has TRBV5-1 and TRBJ2-1; no clear D. There are 16 residues in the CDR3. With 4 bases removed from V and 0 bases from J, the gap between germline ends came to 14 bases. Germline V CDR1 and CDR2: SGHRS, YFSETQ. CDR3 loop: CASSPSTASSYNEQFF. The sequenced CDR3 bases are TGCGCCAGCAGCCCCTCTACCGCGAGCTCCTACAATGAG.

Remarks on this clone: The CDR3 end lies 3 residues beyond the end of the read and is filled in from the germline J gene. The rearrangement uses TRBV29-1 and TRBJ1-4, with a weak D call TRBD1 (6 bases). Germline values: CDR1 SQVTM, CDR2 ANQGSEA. The CDR3 runs to 14 residues. V was clipped by 0 bases and J by 2 bases, with 7 bases between them. The sequenced part of the CDR3 DNA is TGCAGCGTTGAAGACAGGGGTACTAATGAAAAA. Translation gives CSVEDRGTNEK. The full CDR3 is CSVEDRGTNEKLFF.

In the case of this clone: The read stops 3 residues short of the end of the CDR3; the missing end is completed from the germline J gene. The identical CDR3 is also encoded by other nucleotide sequences in the sample. The chain recombines TRBV19 with TRBJ2-7; 15 bases align to TRBD2. The CDR3 runs 18 residues. CDR1 and CDR2 (germline): LNHDA, SQIVND (reference sequence). After removal of 5 bases from V and 1 base from J, the junction contained 9 bases not matched to a gene. The CDR3: CASSAPTGTSGGSYEQYF. The CDR3 bases that were read are TGTGCCAGTAGTGCCCCAACCGGGACTAGCGGGGGGTCCTACGAG.

Concerning this clone itself: At one end the junction does not follow the germline gene, possibly because of a read error. Coverage ceases 3 residues before the CDR3 finishes, and the germline J gene fills in the end. The V gene is TRBV7-9, the J gene TRBJ2-3, with 11 nucleotides matching TRBD1. Germline V CDR1 and CDR2: SEHNR, FQNEAQ (reference sequence). The CDR3 sequence is 15 residues long. Partial CDR3 DNA: TGTGCCAGGAGCACGGGACAGGGGGAAACAGAGACG. Amino acid sequence: CARSTGQGETET. The whole CDR3 sequence reads CARSTGQGETETQYF.

Notes on this clone: The read ends 3 residues shy of where the CDR3 ends; the end is completed using the germline J gene. V and J are TRBV7-9 and TRBJ1-2; unclear D gene. Germline CDR1 reads SEHNR; CDR2 reads FQNEAQ (reference sequence). The CDR3 loop spans 14 amino acids. The CDR3 is CASSLERSTDTYTF. The sequenced CDR3 bases are TGTGCCAGCAGCTTGGAGAGAAGCACAGATACC.

With regard to this clone: The read finishes 3 residues shy of the CDR3 end, and the germline J gene is used to complete it. The genes are TRBV5-6 and TRBJ2-1; 8 nucleotides line up with TRBD2. The trim removed 3 bases at V and 7 bases at J, leaving 6 bases unmatched. CDR3 length: 14 amino acids. Germline loops: CDR1 SGHDT, CDR2 YYEEEE. The CDR3 DNA, read in part, is TGTGCCAGCAGCTCCGGACTAGCACTAAATGAG. Translation gives CASSSGLALNE. In full, the CDR3 reads CASSSGLALNEQFF.

The CDR3 reads CASRGQGANGQYF. The sequenced part of the CDR3 DNA is TGTGCCAGTAGGGGACAGGGGGCTAATGGT. The chain recombines TRBV19 with TRBJ2-4, with TRBD1 identical over 12 bases. The CDR3 end falls 3 residues outside the read, so it is completed with the germline J gene. CDR1 LNHDA and CDR2 SQIVND come from the germline V gene (reference sequence). The CDR3 loop spans 13 amino acids.

The covered CDR3 bases are TGCGCCAGCAGCCCCGACAGGGTCACAGATACG. This codes for CASSPDRVTDT. The CDR3 as a whole reads CASSPDRVTDTQYF. This chain uses TRBV5-1 with TRBJ2-3; TRBD1 aligns across 7 bases. Read data end 3 residues before the CDR3 end; the end is taken from the germline J gene. CDR3 length equals 14 residues. Germline V lookup: CDR1 SGHRS, CDR2 YFSETQ. Trimming removed 4 bases from V and 2 bases from J; junction bases left unmatched: 4. The entire variable domain, with the rest obtained from reference TRBV5-1 and TRBJ2-3, is as follows: KAGVTQTPRYLIKTRGQQVTLSCSPISGHRSVSWYQQTPGQGLQFLFEYFSETQRNKGNFPGRFSGRQFSNSRSEMNVSTLELGDSALYLCASSPDRVTDTQYFGPGTRLTVL.

Concerning this clone itself: The sequenced fragment ends 3 residues before the CDR3 boundary, so the rest is inferred from the germline J gene. The chain combines TRBV18 with TRBJ2-7; 9 bases map to TRBD1. Unmatched junction bases numbered 5, after V lost 0 bases and J lost 2 bases. The CDR3 is 16 residues long. Germline values: CDR1 KGHSH, CDR2 LQKENI. Partial CDR3 DNA: TGTGCCAGCTCACCACCGAGGGACAGGGTCCCCTACGAG. Translating gives CASSPPRDRVPYE. The full CDR3 sequence reads CASSPPRDRVPYEQYF. The full variable domain, completed using reference TRBV18 and TRBJ2-7, is NAGVMQNPRHLVRRRGQEARLRCSPMKGHSHVYWYRQLPEEGLKFMVYLQKENIIDESGMPKERFSAEFPKEGPSILRIQQVVRGDSAAYFCASSPPRDRVPYEQYFGPGTRLTVT.

As to this clone: Read coverage stops 3 residues before the CDR3 terminus; the germline J gene supplies the remainder. The rearrangement links TRBV2 to TRBJ1-2; 8 bases are shared with TRBD1. This CDR3 is built from 14 residues. Germline V lookup: CDR1 SNHLY, CDR2 FYNNEI. The covered CDR3 bases are TGTGCCAGCCAGACAGGGGCTAGCACAGATACC. Translation: CASQTGASTDT. The CDR3 reads in full as CASQTGASTDTYTF.

As to this clone: The read comes to an end 3 residues before the CDR3 does, leaving the germline J gene to fill in the end. The V call is TRBV7-9, the J call TRBJ2-7, with 10 nucleotides matching TRBD1. Trimming cost V 4 bases and J 6 bases; bases outside gene matches: 6. Germline loops: CDR1 SEHNR, CDR2 FQNEAQ (reference sequence). The CDR3 consists of 14 residues. CDR3 residues: CASSSGDRGGEQYF. The sequenced CDR3 bases are TGTGCCAGCAGCTCGGGGGACAGGGGTGGCGAG.

On this clone itself: The read stops 3 residues short of the end of the CDR3; the missing end is completed from the germline J gene. The rearrangement uses TRBV29-1 and TRBJ2-2; D gene ambiguous. V was clipped by 3 bases and J by 7 bases, with 15 bases between them. Germline V gene sequence: CDR1 SQVTM, CDR2 ANQGSEA. This CDR3 is built from 14 residues. The CDR3 DNA, read in part, is TGCAGCGTTGATTTGCAACCTGGCGGCGGGGAG. It is translated as CSVDLQPGGGE. The whole CDR3 protein reads CSVDLQPGGGELFF.

Of note for this clone: The read ends 3 residues shy of where the CDR3 ends; the end is completed using the germline J gene. The gene calls are TRBV20-1 and TRBJ2-1; TRBD2 might be the D (6 bases). CDR1 and CDR2 (germline): DFQATT, SNEGSKA (reference sequence). This CDR3 is built from 13 residues. The V end was cut by 6 bases, the J end by 0 bases, with 9 bases between. CDR3 protein: CSALSGSYNEQFF. The CDR3 bases that were read are TGCAGTGCCCTTAGCGGCTCCTACAATGAG.

The sequenced part of the CDR3 DNA is TGTGCCAGCAGCGTAGGGGGGGGGAGGGAGACC. Residues: CASSVGGGRET. The CDR3, in full, reads CASSVGGGRETQYF. This rearrangement joins TRBV9 to TRBJ2-5, with TRBD2 matching 7 bases. The CDR3 extends 3 residues past the end of the read, so its final part is completed from the germline J gene. This CDR3 has 14 residues. The J segment lost 5 bases and the V segment lost 0 bases, leaving 4 bases of the junction unmatched. The germline CDR1 and CDR2 sequences are SGDLS and YYNGEE.

Of note for this clone: The read halts 3 residues ahead of the CDR3 end, with the missing end drawn from the germline J gene. The gene calls are TRBV9 and TRBJ1-3, with D perhaps matching TRBD1 (6 bases). Trimming left V 3 bases short and J 4 bases short, with 11 bases between. There are 14 residues in the CDR3. Germline CDR1 SGDLS, CDR2 YYNGEE. The chain's CDR3 is CASSESQGGNTIYF. CDR3 DNA, as far as it was read: TGTGCCAGCAGCGAGTCACAGGGCGGAAACACC.